This T cell receptor beta chain was identified during a study of blood T cell repertoires in COVID-19. About the research overall: T cells, B-cell-depleted T cells, or PBMCs provided the cDNA or gDNA that served as material.

This CDR3 has 15 amino acids. The germline V gene encodes CDR1 SGHTA and CDR2 FQGTGA. The V segment lost 5 bases and the J segment 3 bases; nucleotides outside the gene matches: 9. Only one count was recorded for this clone. The assay was immunoSEQ multiplex PCR, and TCRdb's table has in-frame clones only and misses some. The table has roughly 400,000 clones, 88% seen once. Clinical histories supplied by participants themselves formed the basis of cohort assignment. Sequenced material: PBMCs or T cells enriched from blood (not recorded which). This TCR derives from a woman under 30 who had been exposed to COVID-19. J is TRBJ1-2 and V is TRBV7-3, with 7 bases aligning to TRBD1. The CDR3 loop reads CASSGGPGQDYGYTF. CDR3 DNA sequence: TGTGCCAGCAGCGGGGGCCCAGGACAGGACTATGGCTACACCTTC.